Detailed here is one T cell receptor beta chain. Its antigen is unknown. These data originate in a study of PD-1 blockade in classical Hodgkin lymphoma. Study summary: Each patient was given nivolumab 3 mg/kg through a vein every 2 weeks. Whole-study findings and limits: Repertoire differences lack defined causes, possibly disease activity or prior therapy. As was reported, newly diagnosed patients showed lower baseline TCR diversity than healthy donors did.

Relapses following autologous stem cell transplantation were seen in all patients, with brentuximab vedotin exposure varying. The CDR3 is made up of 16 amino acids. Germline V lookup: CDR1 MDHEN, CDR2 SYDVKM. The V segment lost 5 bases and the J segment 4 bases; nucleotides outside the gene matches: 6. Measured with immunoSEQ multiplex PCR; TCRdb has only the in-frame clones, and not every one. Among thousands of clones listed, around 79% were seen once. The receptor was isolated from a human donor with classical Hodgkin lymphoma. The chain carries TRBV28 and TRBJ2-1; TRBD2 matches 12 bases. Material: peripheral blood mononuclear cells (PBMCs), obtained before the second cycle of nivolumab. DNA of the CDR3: TGTGCCAGCAGTACGCCGACTAGCGGGAGTTACAATGAGCAGTTCTTC. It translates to CASSTPTSGSYNEQFF. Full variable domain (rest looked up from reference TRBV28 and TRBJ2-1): DVKVTQSSRYLVKRTGEKVFLECVQDMDHENMFWYRQDPGLGLRLIYFSYDVKMKEKGDIPEGYSVSREKKERFSLILESASTNQTSMYLCASSTPTSGSYNEQFFGPGTRLTVL.